This TCR beta chain was documented in a study of neoadjuvant anti-PD-1 for oral cavity cancer. Overall study: Non-progressing patients received a fourth nivolumab dose near day 43, then surgery on days 50-56.

This CDR3 region has 13 residues. The ends were cut back, 9 bases at V and 1 base at J, with 9 bases in the middle. From germline, CDR1 is LNHDA and CDR2 SQIVND (reference sequence). These oral cavity squamous cell carcinomas were HPV-negative and locally advanced. Analysis of PBMCs was direct, with no culture step. TCRdb keeps only in-frame clones here, not all; method: immunoSEQ multiplex PCR. Altogether about 62,000 clones are present, approximately 80% being singletons, with the ten largest covering 2% to 3%. The receptor's source is a person aged 40 to 85 with oral cavity squamous cell carcinoma. The sequencing used PBMCs, collected before nivolumab (anti-PD-1) treatment. This chain joins TRBV19 and TRBJ2-2, with D possibly matching TRBD1 (6 bases). CDR3 DNA sequence: TGTGCCAGCCCGGACAGGAACACCGGGGAGCTGTTTTTT. It specifies CASPDRNTGELFF.